The 23 T cell receptor beta chains presented below share a single source sample, sequenced in a study of neoadjuvant anti-PD-1 for oral cavity cancer. Only in-frame clones appear in the TCRdb table, and some are missing; sequencing was by immunoSEQ multiplex PCR. The profile covers tens of thousands of clones, with around 85% appearing a single time and approximately 2.6% taken by the ten largest. As to time point: after neoadjuvant nivolumab, at surgical resection. The sequenced sample was PBMCs, obtained after nivolumab (anti-PD-1) treatment. The source of these receptors is a person aged 35-79 years with oral cavity squamous cell carcinoma.

The V call is TRBV2, the J call TRBJ1-2; 10 nucleotides align to TRBD1. The ends lost 6 bases at V and 14 bases at J; junction bases unmatched: 12. This CDR3 has 13 residues. Germline CDR1 reads SNHLY; CDR2 reads FYNNEI. The CDR3 spells CASRGGTGTGVTF. In DNA, the CDR3 is TGTGCCAGCAGGGGTGGGACAGGGACAGGGGTGACCTTC.

The J gene is TRBJ2-1, the V gene TRBV6-6; 9 bases line up with TRBD1. The CDR3 loop spans 15 amino acids. Trimming cost V 6 bases and J 8 bases; bases outside gene matches: 11. Germline lookup yields CDR1 MNHNY and CDR2 SVGAGI (reference sequence). CDR3: CASRLSGQGSDEQFF. DNA of the CDR3: TGTGCCAGCAGGCTCTCGGGACAGGGTAGCGATGAGCAGTTCTTC.

J is TRBJ2-3 and V is TRBV7-3; D gene ambiguous. From germline, CDR1 is SGHTA and CDR2 FQGTGA. V was cut by 5 bases and J by 3 bases, with 6 bases left in between. The CDR3 totals 12 residues. CDR3 bases: TGTGCCAGCAGCCCCAGGACAGATACGCAGTATTTT. The encoded protein is CASSPRTDTQYF.

The chain couples TRBV7-2 to TRBJ2-3; D is ambiguous. Germline V lookup: CDR1 SGHTA, CDR2 FQGNSA. V dropped 2 bases and J dropped 0 bases, with 9 bases sitting between them. CDR3 size: 15 residues. CDR3 in amino acids: CASSLIPTSTDTQYF. CDR3 nucleotides: TGTGCCAGCAGCTTAATTCCGACTAGCACAGATACGCAGTATTTT. Together with reference TRBV7-2 and TRBJ2-3, the CDR3 gives the full variable domain: GAGVSQSPSNKVTEKGKDVELRCDPISGHTALYWYRQSLGQGLEFLIYFQGNSAPDKSGLPSDRFSAERTGGSVSTLTIQRTQQEDSAVYLCASSLIPTSTDTQYFGPGTRLTVL.

CDR3 coding DNA: TGCGCCAGCAGCTTGGCCCTAGCGGGACCTCCAGGGGAGACCCAGTACTTC. This encodes CASSLALAGPPGETQYF. The V and J genes are TRBV5-1 and TRBJ2-5; 9 bases agree with TRBD2. Trimming removed 0 bases from V and 5 bases from J; junction bases left unmatched: 11. The CDR3 consists of 17 residues. Per the germline V gene, CDR1 is SGHRS and CDR2 is YFSETQ.

The rearrangement uses TRBV28 and TRBJ1-1; TRBD1 aligns across 10 bases. Trimming took 9 bases from V and 4 from J; bases not matched to a gene: 5. Germline V gene data show CDR1 as MDHEN and CDR2 as SYDVKM. There are 13 residues in the CDR3. In DNA, the CDR3 is TGTGCCAGTGCGACAGGGGGCATCACTGAAGCTTTCTTT. Its translation is CASATGGITEAFF.

On this clone: The sample has other DNA sequences that encode this CDR3 too. The chain employs TRBV5-1 and TRBJ2-5; D ambiguous. Looked up from germline, CDR1 is SGHRS and CDR2 is YFSETQ. The CDR3 contains 12 residues. V was trimmed by 2 bases and J by 0 bases, leaving 2 bases between them. CDR3 sequence (DNA): TGCGCCAGCAGCTTAGACCAAGAGACCCAGTACTTC. Its translation is CASSLDQETQYF.

This clone was seen a handful of times. The chain joins TRBV4-1 to TRBJ1-4; no firm D call. Germline assignment: CDR1 MGHRA and CDR2 YSYEKL. This CDR3 spans 14 amino acids. Trimming left V 2 bases short and J 2 bases short, with 6 bases between. The CDR3 sequence: CASSQWATNEKLFF. The CDR3 region has the DNA TGCGCCAGCAGCCAATGGGCGACTAATGAAAAACTGTTTTTT.

This chain links TRBV2 with TRBJ2-2; D may be TRBD1 or TRBD2 (5 bases each). The CDR3 is 14 residues long. V shed 9 bases and J shed 0 bases, with 11 bases lying between them. Germline V lookup: CDR1 SNHLY, CDR2 FYNNEI. CDR3 DNA: TGTGCCAGGGGGGAAGACACGAACACCGGGGAGCTGTTTTTT. It translates to CARGEDTNTGELFF.

The chain combines TRBV6-5 with TRBJ2-1, with 7 bases identical to TRBD1. From germline, CDR1 is MNHEY and CDR2 SVGAGI. The length of the CDR3 is 16 residues. After removal of 2 bases from V and 1 base from J, the junction contained 5 bases not matched to a gene. The CDR3 region is CASSYQGQNSYNEQFF. For the CDR3, the DNA is TGTGCCAGCAGTTACCAGGGACAGAATTCCTACAATGAGCAGTTCTTC.

This sequence joins TRBV9 and TRBJ2-7; the D gene is possibly TRBD2 (6 bases). Germline V gene data show CDR1 as SGDLS and CDR2 as YYNGEE. Deletions cut 1 base from V and 3 bases from J, with 14 bases between. CDR3 length: 15 amino acids. CDR3 DNA sequence: TGTGCCAGCAGCGTAACCCCGGGACTGAGCTACGAGCAGTACTTC. It yields the protein CASSVTPGLSYEQYF.

This chain joins TRBV7-9 and TRBJ2-1; 8 bases map to TRBD2. V dropped 4 bases and J dropped 3; count of bases not matched to a gene: 5. The CDR3 extends over 15 amino acids. Germline V lookup: CDR1 SEHNR, CDR2 FQNEAQ (reference sequence). The CDR3 DNA reads as TGTGCCAGCAGCTGGGCTAGCGGGCACTACAATGAGCAGTTCTTC. Translation gives CASSWASGHYNEQFF.

The chain couples TRBV4-1 to TRBJ1-4, with D unresolved. Trimming left V 0 bases short and J 12 bases short, with 17 bases between. The CDR3 is made up of 15 amino acids. Germline V gives CDR1 MGHRA, CDR2 YSYEKL. The CDR3 DNA is TGCGCCAGCAGCCAAGATTGGATGGGCAGGCGAGAACTGTTTTTT. Protein product: CASSQDWMGRRELFF.

The rearrangement uses TRBV28 and TRBJ1-6; the D is unclear. V was pared by 4 bases and J by 9 bases, with 13 bases between. The germline V gene encodes CDR1 MDHEN and CDR2 SYDVKM. CDR3 length equals 14 residues. The chain's CDR3 is CASSYSVNISPLHF. DNA for the CDR3: TGTGCCAGCAGTTACAGCGTGAACATTTCACCCCTCCACTTT.

The chain has TRBV30 and TRBJ1-5; D call uncertain. The CDR3 runs to 13 residues. Trimming cost V 5 bases and J 5 bases, with 13 bases left between them. CDR1 is GTSNPN, CDR2 SVGIG, per germline (reference sequence). In DNA, the CDR3 is TGTGCCTGGGGCCTCAATGAGGATCAGCCCCAGCATTTT. Protein product: CAWGLNEDQPQHF.

The J gene is TRBJ2-1, the V gene TRBV9, with 14 bases lining up with TRBD2. The CDR3 extends over 18 amino acids. Germline CDR1 reads SGDLS; CDR2 reads YYNGEE. V dropped 0 bases and J dropped 3; count of bases not matched to a gene: 5. CDR3 sequence reads: CASSVAGTSGSGYNEQFF. In nucleotides, the CDR3 is TGTGCCAGCAGCGTAGCTGGGACTAGCGGGAGCGGCTACAATGAGCAGTTCTTC.

V gene TRBV7-9 combines with J gene TRBJ2-1; D unclear. Deletions cut 2 bases from V and 5 bases from J, with 19 bases between. Germline CDR1 SEHNR, CDR2 FQNEAQ (reference sequence). The CDR3 has 17 amino acids. The CDR3 nucleotides read TGTGCCAGCAGCTTATTAAACCCCAACGTTCTAAACAATGAGCAGTTCTTC. Protein product: CASSLLNPNVLNNEQFF.

The V gene is TRBV6-4, the J gene TRBJ1-1; 7 bases fit TRBD1. J lost 1 base, V lost 3 bases, and 2 bases had no gene match. The CDR3 totals 14 residues. From germline, CDR1 is MRHNA and CDR2 SNTAGT. Here the CDR3 DNA reads TGTGCCAGCAGTGAAGGGACAGCGAACACTGAAGCTTTCTTT. Translating it yields CASSEGTANTEAFF.

V is TRBV27 and J is TRBJ1-5; 8 bases fit TRBD1. CDR3 length equals 14 residues. The V gene end was trimmed by 4 bases and the J gene end by 5 bases; junction bases not matched to a gene: 4. Germline lookup yields CDR1 MNHEY and CDR2 SMNVEV (reference sequence). CDR3 in amino acids: CASSSGQGDQPQHF. In DNA, the CDR3 is TGTGCCAGCAGTTCCGGACAGGGTGATCAGCCCCAGCATTTT.

This clone was found a few times. The genes are TRBV19 and TRBJ2-3; 11 nucleotides line up with TRBD2. CDR1 and CDR2 (germline): LNHDA, SQIVND (reference sequence). The CDR3 contains 20 residues. J gave up 0 bases and V 2 bases, and 13 bases lay outside the gene matches. The CDR3: CASSIRLAGGFATSTDTQYF. CDR3 nucleotides: TGTGCCAGTAGTATAAGGCTAGCGGGAGGATTCGCGACTAGCACAGATACGCAGTATTTT. The variable domain in full, completed from reference TRBV19 and TRBJ2-3, reads DGGITQSPKYLFRKEGQNVTLSCEQNLNHDAMYWYRQDPGQGLRLIYYSQIVNDFQKGDIAEGYSVSREKKESFPLTVTSAQKNPTAFYLCASSIRLAGGFATSTDTQYFGPGTRLTVL.

V and J are TRBV5-8 and TRBJ2-5; 7 bases agree with TRBD1. Germline V CDR1 and CDR2: SGHTS, YDEGEE. V lost 4 bases, J lost 4 bases, and 10 bases stayed unmatched. The CDR3 consists of 15 residues. DNA of the CDR3: TGTGCCAGCAGCCCGGACCTGACAGGGAGAGAGACCCAGTACTTC. Residues: CASSPDLTGRETQYF.

CDR3 DNA sequence: TGTGCCAGCAGCTTAGGGTCGGTCAGGTTGAACACTGAAGCTTTCTTT. Its protein product is CASSLGSVRLNTEAFF. V and J are TRBV7-9 and TRBJ1-1; D remains ambiguous. The germline V and J ends were trimmed by 1 base and 0 bases, with 12 bases remaining between them. The CDR3 loop spans 16 amino acids. Per germline, CDR1 SEHNR and CDR2 FQNEAQ (reference sequence).

The V gene is TRBV10-1, the J gene TRBJ1-1; D remains unclear. The V gene's germline CDR1 is WNHNN and CDR2 SYGVQD (reference sequence). V gave up 5 bases and J gave up 0 bases, with 7 bases separating them. The CDR3 runs 13 residues. In DNA form, the CDR3 reads TGCGCCAGCAGTTCGTCCATGAACACTGAAGCTTTCTTT. Translation gives CASSSSMNTEAFF.